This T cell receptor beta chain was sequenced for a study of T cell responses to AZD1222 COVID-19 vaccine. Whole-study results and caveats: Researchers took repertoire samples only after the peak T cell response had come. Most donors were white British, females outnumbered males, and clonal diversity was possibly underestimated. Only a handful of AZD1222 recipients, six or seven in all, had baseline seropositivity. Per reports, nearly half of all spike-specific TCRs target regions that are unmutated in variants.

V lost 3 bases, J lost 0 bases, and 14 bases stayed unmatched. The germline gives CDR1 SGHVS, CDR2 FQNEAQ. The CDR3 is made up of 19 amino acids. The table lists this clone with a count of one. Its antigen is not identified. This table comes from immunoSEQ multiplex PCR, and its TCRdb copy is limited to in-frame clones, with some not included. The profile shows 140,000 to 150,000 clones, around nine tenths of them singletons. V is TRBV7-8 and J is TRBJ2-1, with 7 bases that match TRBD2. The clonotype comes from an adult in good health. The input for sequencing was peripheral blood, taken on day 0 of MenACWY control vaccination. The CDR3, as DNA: TGTGCCAGCAGCTTCCGGCCCAGCGGGAACATAGCCTCCTACAATGAGCAGTTCTTC. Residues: CASSFRPSGNIASYNEQFF. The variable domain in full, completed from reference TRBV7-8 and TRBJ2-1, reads GAGVSQSPRYKVAKRGQDVALRCDPISGHVSLFWYQQALGQGPEFLTYFQNEAQLDKSGLPSDRFFAERPEGSVSTLKIQRTQQEDSAVYLCASSFRPSGNIASYNEQFFGPGTRLTVL.